The 13 T cell receptor beta chains in this list originate from one sample, sequenced in a study of neurological immune-mediated disorders. Using its own MiXCR run on the 5' RACE reads, TCRdb lists one record per CDR3 protein. This sample has about 59,000 distinct CDR3 sequences, with under 4.5% found just once. Source material: PBMCs. These receptors were taken from a woman between 25 and 40 years old with multiple sclerosis.

This clonotype occurred many times. The V and J genes are TRBV7-2 and TRBJ2-7; 8 bases line up with TRBD1. The CDR3 extends over 16 amino acids. Per germline, CDR1 SGHTA and CDR2 FQGNSA. After removal of 5 bases from V and 2 bases from J, the junction contained 11 bases not matched to a gene. CDR3 sequence: CASSLQAGQAAYEQYF. The DNA of the CDR3 is TGTGCCAGCAGCCTTCAGGCGGGACAGGCAGCCTACGAGCAGTACTTC. Together with reference TRBV7-2 and TRBJ2-7, the CDR3 gives the full variable domain: GAGVSQSPSNKVTEKGKDVELRCDPISGHTALYWYRQSLGQGLEFLIYFQGNSAPDKSGLPSDRFSAERTGGSVSTLTIQRTQQEDSAVYLCASSLQAGQAAYEQYFGPGTRLTVT.

This clonotype was detected ten times or more. V is TRBV20-1 and J is TRBJ1-5; no clear D. The CDR3 covers 15 residues. V was pared by 0 bases and J by 0 bases, with 9 bases between. Germline V lookup: CDR1 DFQATT, CDR2 SNEGSKA (reference sequence). CDR3 region: CSARDFQNSNQPQHF. The DNA for the CDR3 is TGCAGTGCTAGAGATTTCCAAAATAGCAATCAGCCCCAGCATTTT.

The V gene is TRBV20-1, the J gene TRBJ2-1; D is perhaps TRBD2 (5 bases). V was cut by 0 bases and J by 7 bases, with 7 bases left in between. The length of the CDR3 is 12 residues. Germline V CDR1 and CDR2: DFQATT, SNEGSKA (reference sequence). This chain's CDR3 is CSARDRGNEQFF. The DNA for the CDR3 is TGCAGTGCTAGAGATCGCGGGAATGAGCAGTTCTTC.

At least ten counts were recorded for this clonotype. This chain uses TRBV20-1 with TRBJ2-1; D unclear. This CDR3 has 12 amino acids. In germline, CDR1 is DFQATT, CDR2 SNEGSKA (reference sequence). Trimming left V 5 bases short and J 5 bases short, with 10 bases between. The CDR3 spells CSARPRHNEQFF. The CDR3 DNA is TGCAGTGCTCGACCCCGACACAATGAGCAGTTCTTC.

This clonotype was observed at least ten times. The CDR3 region has the DNA TGTGCCAGCAGCCACGTCCCAGGATTAGCTAACTATGGCTACACCTTC. Translating gives CASSHVPGLANYGYTF. This chain joins TRBV5-5 and TRBJ1-2, with D unresolved. Germline CDR1 is SGHKS and CDR2 is YYEKEE (reference sequence). The V and J ends lost 4 bases and 0 bases respectively, with 16 bases between them. The length of the CDR3 is 16 residues.

This clonotype was seen many times. The chain couples TRBV5-1 to TRBJ2-4, with TRBD2 as a possible D gene (5 bases). The CDR3 has 14 residues. The V and J ends lost 3 bases and 2 bases respectively, with 9 bases between them. The germline CDR1 and CDR2 sequences are SGHRS and YFSETQ. The CDR3 DNA is TGCGCCAGCAGCTCGGCGGGCCCCAAAAACATTCAGTACTTC. It encodes CASSSAGPKNIQYF.

About this clonotype itself: The junction shows a germline mismatch at one end, possibly a read error. This chain connects TRBV20-1 to TRBJ1-5; maybe TRBD1 (5 bases). In germline, CDR1 is DFQATT, CDR2 SNEGSKA (reference sequence). The length of the CDR3 is 11 residues. CDR3 DNA: TGCAGTGCGGGGGGGAGTCAGCCCCAGAATTTT. Translation: CSAGGSQPQNF.

Ten or more counts support this clonotype. The junction departs from germline at one end; a sequencing error may be responsible. The J gene is TRBJ1-5, the V gene TRBV12-3 or TRBV12-4, with 8 bases that match TRBD1. This CDR3 is 15 amino acids long. The CDR3 reads CASRLQGARGQPQNF. Here the CDR3 DNA reads TGTGCCAGCAGGCTCCAGGGGGCGCGTGGTCAGCCCCAGAATTTT.

Ten or more counts support this clonotype. This sequence joins TRBV7-2 and TRBJ2-5; D may match TRBD1 or TRBD2 (6 bases each). The germline gives CDR1 SGHTA, CDR2 FQGNSA. The CDR3 extends over 13 amino acids. V lost 5 bases to trimming and J lost 4 bases, with 11 bases between them. Here the CDR3 reads CASSLPGAETQYF. Here the CDR3 DNA reads TGTGCCAGCAGCCTCCCGGGGGCAGAGACCCAGTACTTC.

At least ten counts were recorded for this clonotype. The rearrangement joins TRBV7-2 to TRBJ2-1, with a weak D call TRBD2 (5 bases). V was shortened by 4 bases and J by 7 bases, with 11 bases between the two germline ends. The CDR3 totals 13 residues. In germline, CDR1 is SGHTA, CDR2 FQGNSA. The CDR3 DNA reads TGTGCCAGCAGCTCGAGCAGCGGTAATGAGCAGTTCTTC. Amino acids: CASSSSSGNEQFF.

This clonotype was detected ten times or more. The chain carries TRBV20-1 and TRBJ2-7; the match to TRBD2 covers 7 bases. There are 14 residues in the CDR3. Germline V gene data show CDR1 as DFQATT and CDR2 as SNEGSKA (reference sequence). V gave up 5 bases and J gave up 2 bases; unmatched junction bases: 9. The CDR3 spells CSAPRPGLAYEQYF. DNA of the CDR3: TGCAGTGCTCCCAGACCCGGACTAGCCTACGAGCAGTACTTC.

This clonotype showed up many times. The genes are TRBV28 and TRBJ1-3, with D possibly matching TRBD1 (6 bases). The CDR3 extends over 14 amino acids. Germline-derived CDR1 and CDR2 are MDHEN and SYDVKM. The V and J ends lost 1 base and 4 bases respectively, with 8 bases between them. CDR3: CASSLSGQGNTIYF. The CDR3 DNA sequence: TGTGCCAGCAGTTTATCCGGACAGGGAAACACCATATATTTT.

This clonotype came up many times. The V call is TRBV4-1, the J call TRBJ2-1; 10 bases match TRBD2. Germline lookup yields CDR1 MGHRA and CDR2 YSYEKL. After removal of 4 bases from V and 12 bases from J, the junction contained 27 bases not matched to a gene. The CDR3 length is 20 residues. The CDR3 is CASSLIDIASGSETYKGQFF. The CDR3 DNA is TGCGCCAGCAGCCTTATAGACATCGCTAGCGGGAGCGAAACCTACAAGGGGCAGTTCTTC.